Listed below are T cell receptor beta chains from one sample, sequenced in a study of blood T cell repertoires in COVID-19. Assay: immunoSEQ multiplex PCR; the TCRdb copy retains only in-frame clones and omits some. The sample comprises fewer than 200,000 clones, approximately 90% of which are singletons, and about 4.8% rests with the top ten. The sequenced sample consisted of peripheral blood. The receptors shown here come from a man younger than 40 with COVID-19, enrolled during active disease. The CDR3 runs from the conserved cysteine through the conserved F or W. The D gene is left open where the match is weak. The size field is filled for only some rows; it gives once, few, many or a size class.

>14|TRBV7-2|TRBD2|TRBJ2-5|-
TGTGCCAGCAGCTTAGAACGGGAGGTGCAGACCCAGTACTTC
CASSLEREVQTQYF
>18|TRBV9|TRBD2|TRBJ2-2|-
TGTGCCAGCAGCGTAGTAGCGGGGGGGCCATCGAACACCGGGGAGCTGTTTTTT
CASSVVAGGPSNTGELFF
>16|TRBV5-1|TRBD2|TRBJ2-1|once
TGCGCCAGCAGCCTAATAGCGGGAGGGCCAAGCAATGAGCAGTTCTTC
CASSLIAGGPSNEQFF
>17|TRBV19|-|TRBJ2-3|-
TGTGCCAGTAGTATAGACTTAGAGGGCCGGGGCACAGATACGCAGTATTTT
CASSIDLEGRGTDTQYF
>15|TRBV29-1|-|TRBJ2-7|-
TGCAGCGTTGAAAGGGCCACAGGAAGGGGCTACGAGCAGTACTTC
CSVERATGRGYEQYF
>15|TRBV18|TRBD2|TRBJ2-7|once
TGTGCCAGCTCACCAAGCGGGGGGTCCACCTACGAGCAGTACTTC
CASSPSGGSTYEQYF
>15|TRBV10-3|-|TRBJ2-2|-
TGTGCTACTCGGGGTGGGGTCACGAACACCGGGGAGCTGTTTTTT
CATRGGVTNTGELFF
>15|TRBV6-7|TRBD2|TRBJ2-3|once
TGTGCCAGCAGGGAAGCGGGGGGGCCCCCAGATACGCAGTATTTT
CASREAGGPPDTQYF
>16|TRBV28|TRBD2|TRBJ2-7|-
TGTGCCAGCAGCCAGTCCGGGACTAGCGGAACCTACGAGCAGTACTTC
CASSQSGTSGTYEQYF
>13|TRBV4-2|-|TRBJ1-5|-
TGTGCCAGCAGCCAAGTCAGGGATCAGCCCCAGCATTTT
CASSQVRDQPQHF
>14|TRBV7-2|-|TRBJ1-1|once
TGTGCCAGCAGCTTAGACACAGGGAACACTGAAGCTTTCTTT
CASSLDTGNTEAFF
>14|TRBV19|-|TRBJ1-3|-
TGTGCCAGTAAAGGGAGGAGCTCTGGAAACACCATATATTTT
CASKGRSSGNTIYF
>15|TRBV5-1|-|TRBJ2-7|-
TGCGCCAGCAGCGGCGACCTCCCGGGCTCCTACGAGCAGTACTTC
CASSGDLPGSYEQYF
>15|TRBV28|TRBD1|TRBJ1-1|-
TGTGCCAGCAGTCAGGCTATCGACAGGGCCCTTGGAGCTTTCTTT
CASSQAIDRALGAFF
>16|TRBV7-9|TRBD1|TRBJ2-5|-
TGTGCCAGCAGCTATGAAGAGGGGGCTTTAAGTGAGACCCAGTACTTC
CASSYEEGALSETQYF
>12|TRBV27|TRBD2|TRBJ2-7|-
TGTGCCAGCAGTTTCTCGGGAGGTGAGCAGTACTTC
CASSFSGGEQYF
>15|TRBV7-2|-|TRBJ2-2|-
TGTGCCAGCAGCTTATTTGGGACAAACACCGGGGAGCTGTTTTTT
CASSLFGTNTGELFF
>14|TRBV4-1|TRBD1|TRBJ2-4|once
TGCGCCAGCAGCCAAGAAGGGACAGGCGGCATTCAGTACTTC
CASSQEGTGGIQYF
>13|TRBV2|-|TRBJ1-4|once
TGTGCCACGCACAGAACAACTAATGAAAAACTGTTTTTT
CATHRTTNEKLFF
>14|TRBV19|-|TRBJ1-1|-
TGTGCCAGTAGTATAGGGGGCAGGAACACTGAAGCTTTCTTT
CASSIGGRNTEAFF
>15|TRBV7-2|-|TRBJ2-1|once
TGTGCCAGCAGCCCTACAGGGTTACCCTACAATGAGCAGTTCTTC
CASSPTGLPYNEQFF
>13|TRBV2|-|TRBJ1-5|-
TGTGCCAGCAGGATAGACAGGCGGCAGCCCCAGCATTTT
CASRIDRRQPQHF
>15|TRBV7-3|TRBD2|TRBJ2-7|-
TGTGCCAGCAGCGGGACTAGCGGACCCACCCTGGAGCAGTACTTC
CASSGTSGPTLEQYF
>13|TRBV28|TRBD1|TRBJ2-5|-
TGTGCCAGCAGTTCGGGACAGGAAGAGACCCAGTACTTC
CASSSGQEETQYF
>12|TRBV27|TRBD1|TRBJ2-7|-
TGTGCCAGCAGTTCGGCAGGGGGCGAGCAGTACTTC
CASSSAGGEQYF
>14|TRBV7-2|-|TRBJ1-2|once
TGTGCCAGCAGCGGCAGGACTACTAACTATGGCTACACCTTC
CASSGRTTNYGYTF
>16|TRBV6-2/TRBV6-3|-|TRBJ1-4|-
TGTGCCAGCAGTTACTATCTTACAGGGCTGGATGAAAAACTGTTTTTT
CASSYYLTGLDEKLFF
>15|TRBV4-1|-|TRBJ1-1|-
TGCGCCAGCAGCCGTGAGGGTCGGGGGAACACTGAAGCTTTCTTT
CASSREGRGNTEAFF
>14|TRBV29-1|TRBD2|TRBJ2-7|few
TGCAGCGTTGAAGATGCGGGGGATACCTACGAGCAGTACTTC
CSVEDAGDTYEQYF
>14|TRBV2|-|TRBJ1-5|-
TGTGCCAGCAGACCAATGGGGGGAGGACAGCCCCAGCATTTT
CASRPMGGGQPQHF
>15|TRBV6-5|TRBD1|TRBJ2-5|-
TGTGCCAGCAGTTACCACCGGGACAGAGGGGAGACCCAGTACTTC
CASSYHRDRGETQYF
>13|TRBV7-9|-|TRBJ2-5|-
TGTGCCAGCAGCTCCCTAGAGTTAGAGACCCAGTACTTC
CASSSLELETQYF
>13|TRBV11-3|-|TRBJ2-1|-
TGTGCCAGCAGCTCGGGACTCCACAATGAGCAGTTCTTC
CASSSGLHNEQFF
>16|TRBV7-3|TRBD2|TRBJ2-1|-
TGTGCCAGCAGCTTAACGGGTGTAGCGGGGGAGGTTGAGCAGTTCTTC
CASSLTGVAGEVEQFF
>13|TRBV19|TRBD1|TRBJ1-1|once
TGTGCCAGTAGTAGAACAGGGGGATTTGAAGCTTTCTTT
CASSRTGGFEAFF
>16|TRBV7-3|-|TRBJ2-3|once
TGTGCCAGCAGCTTTGACAGGAGATCTAGCACAGATACGCAGTATTTT
CASSFDRRSSTDTQYF
>16|TRBV6-5|TRBD2|TRBJ2-1|-
TGTGCCAGCAGTTACGATCCTAGCGGGGGGGGCAATGAGCAGTTCTTC
CASSYDPSGGGNEQFF
>14|TRBV18|-|TRBJ2-2|-
TGTGCCAGCTCACCACCCGGAGCCACCGGGGAGCTGTTTTTT
CASSPPGATGELFF
>16|TRBV7-9|-|TRBJ1-2|-
TGTGCCAGCAGCGCGGCCATACAGGAACCTAACTATGGCTACACCTTC
CASSAAIQEPNYGYTF